The 9 T cell receptor beta chains below come from one sample, sequenced in a study of lymphopenia after photon versus proton radiotherapy (dated by TCRdb to between 2019 and 2020). Library generation was performed with the immunoSEQ multiplex PCR assay. In TCRdb, the immuneACCESS table is reduced to in-frame sequences with V and J assigned. These tables do not hold every clone; where another copy was compared, an unresolved V gene accounts for under half, and the others remain unexplained. Counted in this sample were about 8,300 clones; 88% of them appeared once. 20% to 25% of the sample is taken by the ten largest. The specimen comprised peripheral blood, sampled from a patient treated with photon-based radiotherapy. The receptor source for this set is a man of 80 years or more with cholangiocarcinoma.

CDR3 protein: CASTPRPGSNTGELFF. The DNA of the CDR3 is TGCGCCAGCACCCCTAGGCCAGGGTCGAACACCGGGGAGCTGTTTTTT. This chain connects TRBV5-1 to TRBJ2-2, with a weak D call TRBD1 (5 bases). Germline V lookup: CDR1 SGHRS, CDR2 YFSETQ. V lost 6 bases and J 0 bases, leaving 15 bases between the germline ends. The CDR3 is made up of 16 amino acids.

The rearrangement links TRBV4-2 to TRBJ2-3; D remains unclear. This CDR3 is 18 amino acids long. Looked up from germline, CDR1 is LGHNA and CDR2 is YNFKEQ. V gave up 1 base and J gave up 5 bases, with 22 bases separating them. Here the CDR3 DNA reads TGTGCCAGCAGCCAAGTAGAAGCCAGCGCTGGTCGCGGAGATACGCAGTATTTT. Translation: CASSQVEASAGRGDTQYF.

The rearrangement uses TRBV30 and TRBJ2-7; TRBD1 agrees at 9 bases. After removal of 0 bases from V and 5 bases from J, the junction contained 11 bases not matched to a gene. The CDR3 sequence is 16 residues long. Looked up from germline, CDR1 is GTSNPN and CDR2 is SVGIG (reference sequence). CDR3 DNA sequence: TGTGCCTGGAGTGTACTTGGGACAGGGTCTGTCCACGAGCAGTACTTC. Protein: CAWSVLGTGSVHEQYF.

The chain employs TRBV6-5 and TRBJ2-7; D possibly corresponds to TRBD2 (6 bases). Germline assignment: CDR1 MNHEY and CDR2 SVGAGI. The CDR3 totals 13 residues. The germline V and J ends were trimmed by 6 bases and 3 bases, with 12 bases remaining between them. The DNA for the CDR3 is TGTGCCAGCAGGAGGGACTTCAACTACGAGCAGTACTTC. It yields the protein CASRRDFNYEQYF.

The chain combines TRBV5-1 with TRBJ1-4; possible D gene TRBD1, 6 bases. This CDR3 is 14 amino acids long. The germline gives CDR1 SGHRS, CDR2 YFSETQ. Trimming took 1 base from V and 6 from J, leaving 10 bases between them. The CDR3 region has the DNA TGCGCCAGCAGCTTGATGGGGGGCGATGAAAAACTGTTTTTT. Translating it yields CASSLMGGDEKLFF.

The chain links TRBV9 to TRBJ1-6; TRBD1 matches 9 bases. The germline V gene encodes CDR1 SGDLS and CDR2 YYNGEE. Trimming at V came to 3 bases and at J to 9 bases, leaving 7 bases not matched to a gene. The CDR3 covers 15 residues. The CDR3 DNA sequence: TGTGCCAGCAGCGAGGGAGGGACAGGGCGTTCACCCCTCCACTTT. It codes for CASSEGGTGRSPLHF.

The table lists this clone with a few counts. CDR3 region: CASSFRQGGGTQYF. For the CDR3, the DNA is TGTGCCAGCAGTTTTCGGCAGGGTGGGGGGACCCAGTACTTC. This chain links TRBV28 with TRBJ2-5; either TRBD1 or TRBD2 may supply D (5 bases each). Trimming pared 3 bases from V and 7 bases from J, leaving 15 bases between. Germline V CDR1 and CDR2: MDHEN, SYDVKM. The CDR3 consists of 14 residues.

The chain employs TRBV29-1 and TRBJ1-1; D gene ambiguous. CDR3 length: 13 amino acids. Germline V gene sequence: CDR1 SQVTM, CDR2 ANQGSEA. Trimming removed 2 bases from V and 3 bases from J, with 10 bases in between. CDR3 sequence: CSVERGPDTEAFF. CDR3 sequence (DNA): TGCAGCGTTGAACGGGGTCCGGACACTGAAGCTTTCTTT.

The chain carries TRBV5-1 and TRBJ1-4; 9 nucleotides line up with TRBD1. V lost 0 bases and J lost 1; bases outside the gene matches: 7. This CDR3 is 18 amino acids long. CDR1 is SGHRS and CDR2 is YFSETQ in the germline V gene. The CDR3 spells CASSLVGTGSGTNEKLFF. The CDR3 region has the DNA TGCGCCAGCAGCTTGGTAGGGACAGGGTCGGGAACTAATGAAAAACTGTTTTTT.